This TCR beta chain was captured in a study of Ad26.COV2.S vaccination and SARS-CoV-2 variants. The repertoire was sequenced with immunoSEQ multiplex PCR; TCRdb's copy has only in-frame clones and lacks some. This sample carries some 400,000 clones, 70% to 90% of them seen once, and the ten largest clones take about 1.9%. As for treatment: around 19 received Ad26.COV2.S at low or high dose, single or two shots; about 5 received placebo; per-sample allocation not given. Each sample was drawn 63 days after the first injection (of vaccine or placebo). The sequence was collected from a person aged 18-65 years who received the Ad26.COV2.S COVID-19 vaccine or a placebo. Sequenced material: peripheral blood, taken in a trial of Ad26.COV2.S vaccine versus placebo.

CDR3 bases: TGCGCCAGCAGCTTGCCTCCGGGTCCAAACACCGGGGAGCTGTTTTTT. Translated, it gives CASSLPPGPNTGELFF. The chain combines TRBV5-1 with TRBJ2-2, with unresolved D. The CDR3 totals 16 residues. The germline V gene encodes CDR1 SGHRS and CDR2 YFSETQ. Deletions cut 1 base from V and 2 bases from J, with 12 bases between.